This T cell receptor (beta chain) was identified during a study of cytomegalovirus exposure and HLA in healthy donors. Study observations and caveats: A few chains tied to CMV proved CMV antigen-specific in vitro. Most TCR sequences showed up rarely, but some public TCRs showed up in many donors.

Of note for this clone: Its matching antigen is unknown.

PCR employed 60 Vbeta and 13 Jbeta primers. TCRdb's copy holds only in-frame clones and misses some; the assay was immunoSEQ multiplex PCR. Of roughly 150,000 clones listed, about 81% are singletons. CDR3 size: 16 residues. CDR1 is MDHEN, CDR2 SYDVKM, per germline. V trimming: 4 bases; J trimming: 0 bases; junction bases outside the gene matches: 6. The V and J genes are TRBV28 and TRBJ1-1; 9 positions agree with TRBD1. The clonotype was recovered from a girl between 2 and 10 years old in good health and CMV-seropositive. The sequencing input was PBMCs. The CDR3 sequence: CASSSYRGRLNTEAFF. CDR3 nucleotides: TGTGCCAGCAGTTCCTACAGGGGGCGGTTGAACACTGAAGCTTTCTTT.